This T cell receptor beta chain was sequenced for a study of T cells in Graves' hyperthyroidism and ophthalmopathy. Study information: Peripheral blood sampling occurred at initial diagnosis, before any treatment.

Amplification targeted TCR beta CDR3 regions from RNA transcripts. Researchers ran a first-round RT-PCR on the TCR CDR3 using the HTBI primer set. TCRdb re-analysed the multiplex PCR reads in MiXCR, keeping a single row per CDR3 protein. In the table there are approximately 400,000 distinct CDR3 sequences, about 18% of which are singletons. Clinicians diagnosed patients from clinical symptoms, serum thyroxine and TRAb, thyroid ultrasound and orbital computed tomography. Using around 10 ml of fresh peripheral blood, PBMCs were prepared. Concerning this clonotype: Its antigen remains unknown. This may stem from a read error, because a much larger clone lies one nucleotide away. Because the CDR3's place on the DNA is in doubt, the DNA is left out and the CDR3 is given as listed by TCRdb.

Germline loops: CDR1 SGHDT, CDR2 YYEEEE. The CDR3 is 14 residues long, ends included. Study observations and caveats: Most clonotypes expanded in thyroid above 0.001 were likewise present in blood.

Source material: blood. The TCR was taken from a woman between 18 and 29 years old with Graves' hyperthyroidism. J is TRBJ1-1 and V is TRBV5-6; the listed D gene, TRBD1, was not tested against the DNA. The CDR3 is CASSWGQGAAEACF.